This T cell receptor (beta chain) was sequenced for a study of spatial heterogeneity in lung cancer. Across the study: Sequences of the beta chain were consistently detected in greater numbers than alpha-chain sequences.

This clonotype was counted ten times or more. Its specificity is not known. TCRdb reprocessed the 5' RACE reads with MiXCR, giving one entry per CDR3 protein. The repertoire holds around 10,000 distinct CDR3 sequences, with 8.5% to 9.5% as singletons. Study-level findings and limits: The study found ubiquitous expanded tumor TCRs in blood more at resection than follow-up.

Time point: sample taken at primary tumor resection. Sequencing covered unsorted whole RNA taken from tumor, nontumor lung or frozen PBMC. The CDR3 spans 17 residues. The V and J ends lost 4 bases and 5 bases, in that order; junction bases with no gene match: 17. Germline V gene data show CDR1 as SGDLS and CDR2 as YYNGEE. The receptor comes from a male donor with early-stage non-small cell lung cancer. The specimen was PBMCs, collected at surgery. The chain couples TRBV9 to TRBJ1-2; 7 nucleotides match TRBD1. The CDR3 loop reads CASSRRSLRDSLYGYTF. DNA of the CDR3: TGTGCCAGCAGCCGAAGAAGTTTACGGGACAGCTTGTATGGCTACACCTTC. Drawing the rest from reference TRBV9 and TRBJ1-2, the complete variable domain is DSGVTQTPKHLITATGQRVTLRCSPRSGDLSVYWYQQSLDQGLQFLIQYYNGEERAKGNILERFSAQQFPDLHSELNLSSLELGDSALYFCASSRRSLRDSLYGYTFGSGTRLTVV.